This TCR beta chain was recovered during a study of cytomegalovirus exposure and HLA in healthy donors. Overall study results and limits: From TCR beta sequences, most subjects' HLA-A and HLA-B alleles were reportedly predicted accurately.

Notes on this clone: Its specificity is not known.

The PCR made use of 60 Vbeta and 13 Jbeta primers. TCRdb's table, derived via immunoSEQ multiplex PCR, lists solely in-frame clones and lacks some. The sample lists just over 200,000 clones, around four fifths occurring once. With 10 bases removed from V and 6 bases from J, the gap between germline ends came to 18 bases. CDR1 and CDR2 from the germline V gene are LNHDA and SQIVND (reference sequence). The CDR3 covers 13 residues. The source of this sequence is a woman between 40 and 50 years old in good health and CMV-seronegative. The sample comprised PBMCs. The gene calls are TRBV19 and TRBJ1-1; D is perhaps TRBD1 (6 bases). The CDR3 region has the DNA TGTGCCACCGAGGGGGGGGAAAATGCTGAAGCTTTCTTT. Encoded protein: CATEGGENAEAFF.